This T cell receptor (beta chain) was profiled in a study of T cell repertoires in cytomegalovirus infection. Study background: Selected CMV epitopes included recently identified HLA-C-restricted ones as well as well-studied HLA-B-restricted ones.

This clonotype was seen at least ten times. The antigen is not known. Overall study results and limits: Identification of carriers of CMV plus the relevant HLA was achieved through cumulative public TCR beta family frequency.

TCRdb called the reads again in MiXCR, with one record for every CDR3 protein. The sample lists roughly 860,000 distinct CDR3 sequences, 32% occurring once. The CDR3 is 11 residues long. V was trimmed by 6 bases and J by 2 bases, leaving 4 bases between them. V and J are TRBV12-3 or TRBV12-4 and TRBJ2-5; D remains unclear. This receptor was taken from a human donor in good health (CMV status not recorded). Some clones in this sample may be carry-over from other donors' samples. The source was cultured CD8+ T cells from PBMCs, collected from culture after CMV antigen stimulation. The DNA for the CDR3 is TGTGCCAGCAGCTTACAAGAGACCCAGTACTTC. Its translation is CASSLQETQYF.